This TCR beta chain was obtained from a study of glioma-infiltrating T cells after dendritic cell vaccination. Study at large: Treatment, given 2003 to 2012, was autologous tumor lysate-pulsed dendritic cell vaccination.

Germline CDR1 and CDR2: SGDLS and YYNGEE. This CDR3 has 15 residues. V lost 2 bases to trimming and J lost 4 bases; unmatched junction nucleotides: 6. This clone was seen just once. The PCR used 60 V beta and 13 J beta primers. Repertoires were generated with immunoSEQ multiplex PCR, while TCRdb's copy carries only in-frame clones and drops some. The sample holds roughly 85,000 clones, 85% seen once. Time point here: after dendritic cell vaccination, including at tumor progression/relapse. Blood PBMC samples: pre-vaccination, two weeks post third vaccination, and at tumor progression. Specimen: blood, collected after dendritic cell vaccination. This chain joins TRBV9 and TRBJ1-2; 9 nucleotides align to TRBD1. This receptor was obtained from a human donor with glioblastoma. The CDR3 is CASSVGTGNLYGYTF. The CDR3 DNA sequence: TGTGCCAGCAGCGTTGGGACAGGGAACCTCTATGGCTACACCTTC.